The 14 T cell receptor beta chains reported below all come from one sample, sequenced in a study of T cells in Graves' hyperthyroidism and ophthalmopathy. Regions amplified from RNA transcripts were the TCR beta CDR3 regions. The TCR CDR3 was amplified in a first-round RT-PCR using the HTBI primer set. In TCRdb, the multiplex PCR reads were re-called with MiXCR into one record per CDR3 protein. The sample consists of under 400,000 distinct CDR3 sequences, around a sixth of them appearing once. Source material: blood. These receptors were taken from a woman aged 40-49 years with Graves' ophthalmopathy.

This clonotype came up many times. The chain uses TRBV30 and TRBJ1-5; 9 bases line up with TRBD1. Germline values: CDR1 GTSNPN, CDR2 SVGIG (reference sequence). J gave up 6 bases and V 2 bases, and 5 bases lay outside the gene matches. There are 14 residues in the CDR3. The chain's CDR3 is CAWSSGTGLQPQHF. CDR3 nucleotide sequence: TGTGCCTGGAGTTCTGGGACAGGGCTTCAGCCCCAGCATTTT.

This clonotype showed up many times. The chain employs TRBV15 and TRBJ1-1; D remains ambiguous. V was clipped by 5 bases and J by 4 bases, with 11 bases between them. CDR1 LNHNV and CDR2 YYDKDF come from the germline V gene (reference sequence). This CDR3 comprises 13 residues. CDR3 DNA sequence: TGTGCCACCAGCGTAGCGGGAGTCACTGAAGCTTTCTTT. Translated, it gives CATSVAGVTEAFF. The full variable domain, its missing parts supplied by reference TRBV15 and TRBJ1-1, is DAMVIQNPRYQVTQFGKPVTLSCSQTLNHNVMYWYQQKSSQAPKLLFHYYDKDFNNEADTPDNFQSRRPNTSFCFLDIRSPGLGDTAMYLCATSVAGVTEAFFGQGTRLTVV.

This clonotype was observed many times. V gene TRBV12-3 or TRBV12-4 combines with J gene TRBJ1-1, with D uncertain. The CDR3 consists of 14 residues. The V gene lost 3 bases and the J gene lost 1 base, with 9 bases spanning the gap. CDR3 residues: CASSFSGSNTEAFF. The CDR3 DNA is TGTGCCAGCAGTTTTTCAGGCTCGAACACTGAAGCTTTCTTT.

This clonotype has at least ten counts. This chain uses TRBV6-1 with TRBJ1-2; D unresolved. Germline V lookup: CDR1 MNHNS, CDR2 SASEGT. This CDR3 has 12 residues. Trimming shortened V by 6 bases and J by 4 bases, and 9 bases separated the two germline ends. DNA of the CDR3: TGTGCCAGCAGCCGCACGGGCTATGGCTACACCTTC. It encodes CASSRTGYGYTF.

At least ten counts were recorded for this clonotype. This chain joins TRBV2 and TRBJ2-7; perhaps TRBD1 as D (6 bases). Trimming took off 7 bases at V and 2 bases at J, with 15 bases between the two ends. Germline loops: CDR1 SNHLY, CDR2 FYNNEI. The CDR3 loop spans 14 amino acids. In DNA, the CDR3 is TGTGCCAGCAAAACAGGGACAATGGCCTACGAGCAGTACTTC. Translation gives CASKTGTMAYEQYF.

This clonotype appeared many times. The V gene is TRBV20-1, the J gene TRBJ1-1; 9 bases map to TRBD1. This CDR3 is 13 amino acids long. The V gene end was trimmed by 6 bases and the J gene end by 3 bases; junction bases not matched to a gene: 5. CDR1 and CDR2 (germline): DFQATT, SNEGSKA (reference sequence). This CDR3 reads CSAPRTGDTEAFF. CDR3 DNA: TGCAGTGCCCCTCGGACAGGGGACACTGAAGCTTTCTTT.

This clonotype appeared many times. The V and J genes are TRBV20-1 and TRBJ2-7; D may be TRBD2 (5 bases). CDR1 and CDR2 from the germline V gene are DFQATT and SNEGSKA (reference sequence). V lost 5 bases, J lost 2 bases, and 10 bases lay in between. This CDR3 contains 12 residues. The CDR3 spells CSALTLAYEQYF. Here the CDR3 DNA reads TGCAGTGCTCTAACACTAGCCTACGAGCAGTACTTC.

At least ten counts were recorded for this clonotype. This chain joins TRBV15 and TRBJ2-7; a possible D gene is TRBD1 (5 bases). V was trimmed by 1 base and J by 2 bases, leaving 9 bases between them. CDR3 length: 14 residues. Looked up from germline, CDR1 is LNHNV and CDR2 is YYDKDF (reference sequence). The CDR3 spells CATSRGGGTYEQYF. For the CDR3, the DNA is TGTGCCACCAGCAGAGGGGGCGGAACCTACGAGCAGTACTTC.

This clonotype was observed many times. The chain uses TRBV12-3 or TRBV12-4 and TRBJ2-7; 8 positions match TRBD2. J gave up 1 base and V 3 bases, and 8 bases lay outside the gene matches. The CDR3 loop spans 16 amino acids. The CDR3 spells CASSFGGTSGSYEQYF. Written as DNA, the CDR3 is TGTGCCAGCAGTTTCGGGGGAACTAGCGGATCCTACGAGCAGTACTTC.

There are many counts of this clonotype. The DNA for the CDR3 is TGCGCCAGCAGCCAATTCGGGATTACGAGCTCCTATAATTCACCCCTCCACTTT. This gives the protein CASSQFGITSSYNSPLHF. The rearrangement uses TRBV4-1 and TRBJ1-6; D gene unclear. Germline CDR1 is MGHRA and CDR2 is YSYEKL. The length of the CDR3 is 18 residues. Between the trimmed V and J ends, which lost 2 bases and 0 bases, there was a span of 14 bases.

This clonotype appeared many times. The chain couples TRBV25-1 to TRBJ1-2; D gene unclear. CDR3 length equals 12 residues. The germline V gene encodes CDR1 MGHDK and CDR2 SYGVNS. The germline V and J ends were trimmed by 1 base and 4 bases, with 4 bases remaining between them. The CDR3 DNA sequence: TGTGCCAGCAGTGAATTAAGCTATGGCTACACCTTC. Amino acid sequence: CASSELSYGYTF.

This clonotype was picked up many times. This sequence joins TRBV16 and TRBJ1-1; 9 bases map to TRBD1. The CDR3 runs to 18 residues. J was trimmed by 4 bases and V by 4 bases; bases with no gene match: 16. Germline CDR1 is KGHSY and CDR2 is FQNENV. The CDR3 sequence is CASSPTNRGRNAGTEAFF. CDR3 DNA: TGTGCCAGCAGCCCCACCAACAGGGGGCGTAATGCTGGCACTGAAGCTTTCTTT.

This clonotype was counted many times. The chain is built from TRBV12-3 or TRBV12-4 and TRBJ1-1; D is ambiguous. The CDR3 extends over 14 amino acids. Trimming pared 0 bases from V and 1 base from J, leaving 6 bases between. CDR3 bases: TGTGCCAGCAGTTTAGCTCAGCCGAACACTGAAGCTTTCTTT. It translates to CASSLAQPNTEAFF.

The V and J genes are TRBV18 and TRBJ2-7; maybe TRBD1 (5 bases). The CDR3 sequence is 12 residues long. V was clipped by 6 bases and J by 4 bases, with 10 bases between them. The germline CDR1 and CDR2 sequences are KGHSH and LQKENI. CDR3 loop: CASSLDRYEQYF. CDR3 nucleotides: TGTGCCAGCTCCCTAGACAGATACGAGCAGTACTTC.